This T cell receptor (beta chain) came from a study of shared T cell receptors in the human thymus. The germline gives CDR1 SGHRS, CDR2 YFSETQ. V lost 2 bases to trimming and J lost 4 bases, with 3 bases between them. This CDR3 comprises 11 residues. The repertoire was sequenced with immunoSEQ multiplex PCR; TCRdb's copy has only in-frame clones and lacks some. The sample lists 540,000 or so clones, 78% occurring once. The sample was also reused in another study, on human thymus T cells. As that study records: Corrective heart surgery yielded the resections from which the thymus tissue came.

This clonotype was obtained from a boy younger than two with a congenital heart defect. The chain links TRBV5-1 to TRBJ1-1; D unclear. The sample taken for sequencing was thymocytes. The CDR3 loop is CASSFGTEAFF. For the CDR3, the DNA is TGCGCCAGCAGCTTCGGCACTGAAGCTTTCTTT. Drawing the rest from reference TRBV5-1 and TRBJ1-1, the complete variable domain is KAGVTQTPRYLIKTRGQQVTLSCSPISGHRSVSWYQQTPGQGLQFLFEYFSETQRNKGNFPGRFSGRQFSNSRSEMNVSTLELGDSALYLCASSFGTEAFFGQGTRLTVV.